The next 10 T cell receptor beta chains were all read from a single sample in a study of blood T cell repertoires in COVID-19. The data were produced by immunoSEQ multiplex PCR, yet TCRdb's version contains in-frame clones alone and is incomplete. The sample yields about 400,000 clones, approximately 91% seen once. The sequencing sample was made of PBMCs or T cells enriched from blood (not recorded which). The source is a woman aged 40 to 50 with acute COVID-19.

This clone has a single count. V is TRBV5-6 and J is TRBJ1-6, with a tentative D call TRBD1 (6 bases). The CDR3 is 15 amino acids. Germline lookup yields CDR1 SGHDT and CDR2 YYEEEE. Deletions cut 0 bases from V and 2 bases from J, with 6 bases between. CDR3 DNA sequence: TGTGCCAGCAGCTTGGGACAGGCCTATAATTCACCCCTCCACTTT. It translates to CASSLGQAYNSPLHF.

In its sample, this clone was seen a few times. V gene TRBV7-9 combines with J gene TRBJ2-7, with a weak D call TRBD2 (5 bases). The germline gives CDR1 SEHNR, CDR2 FQNEAQ (reference sequence). This CDR3 spans 14 amino acids. The V gene lost 5 bases and the J gene lost 3 bases, with 14 bases spanning the gap. CDR3 region: CASSPSRGGYEQYF. As DNA, the CDR3 is TGTGCCAGCAGCCCCAGTCGGGGTGGCTACGAGCAGTACTTC.

This clone appeared a few times. The rearrangement links TRBV5-1 to TRBJ1-6; D not resolved. This CDR3 comprises 14 residues. V was cut by 0 bases and J by 7 bases, with 8 bases left in between. CDR1 SGHRS and CDR2 YFSETQ come from the germline V gene. The CDR3 coding sequence is TGCGCCAGCAGCTTGGTTTCCGAGAATTCACCCCTCCACTTT. Protein product: CASSLVSENSPLHF.

This clone appeared a single time. CDR3 loop: CASSRGAGTTDTQYF. The CDR3 DNA sequence: TGTGCCAGCAGTCGGGGGGCCGGGACCACAGATACGCAGTATTTT. The chain couples TRBV27 to TRBJ2-3; TRBD2 might be the D (7 bases). The CDR3 sequence is 15 residues long. Trimming removed 5 bases from V and 2 bases from J, with 14 bases in between. Germline values: CDR1 MNHEY, CDR2 SMNVEV (reference sequence).

The chain couples TRBV12-3 or TRBV12-4 to TRBJ1-6; TRBD1 aligns across 7 bases. Germline trimming cut 4 bases from V and 8 bases from J; bases unmatched to any gene: 2. CDR3 length equals 13 residues. Written as DNA, the CDR3 is TGTGCCAGCAGTTCTACAGGGGATTCACCCCTCCACTTT. It translates to CASSSTGDSPLHF.

The V gene is TRBV19, the J gene TRBJ2-2; D ambiguous. The CDR3 is 13 residues long. The ends were cut back, 8 bases at V and 5 bases at J, with 12 bases in the middle. Germline V gives CDR1 LNHDA, CDR2 SQIVND (reference sequence). The CDR3 sequence is CASRGFLTGELFF. CDR3 nucleotide sequence: TGTGCCAGTCGAGGATTTTTAACCGGGGAGCTGTTTTTT.

This clone was seen a single time. The J gene is TRBJ1-1, the V gene TRBV18, with a tentative D call TRBD1 (6 bases). Germline lookup yields CDR1 KGHSH and CDR2 LQKENI. The CDR3 contains 15 residues. Trimming stripped 6 bases from V and 6 bases from J, with 20 bases between. CDR3 nucleotide sequence: TGTGCCAGCTCGGACCGGGACATTGGATTCGCTGAAGCTTTCTTT. Encoded protein: CASSDRDIGFAEAFF.

Only one count was recorded for this clone. This chain links TRBV13 with TRBJ2-7, with 8 bases lining up with TRBD1. This CDR3 comprises 14 residues. In germline, CDR1 is PRHDT, CDR2 FYEKMQ (reference sequence). The V gene end was trimmed by 5 bases and the J gene end by 7 bases; junction bases not matched to a gene: 10. The CDR3: CASSPTGQGGEQYF. In DNA form, the CDR3 reads TGTGCCAGCAGCCCAACAGGACAGGGCGGGGAGCAGTACTTC.

V usage is TRBV29-1 and J usage is TRBJ1-3; D gene unclear. This CDR3 has 11 residues. Per the germline V gene, CDR1 is SQVTM and CDR2 is ANQGSEA. Trimming stripped 6 bases from V and 4 bases from J, with 7 bases between. CDR3 residues: CSVARGNTIYF. The CDR3 DNA is TGCAGCGTCGCTAGAGGAAACACCATATATTTT. Variable domain in full (rest from reference TRBV29-1 and TRBJ1-3): SAVISQKPSRDICQRGTSLTIQCQVDSQVTMMFWYRQQPGQSLTLIATANQGSEATYESGFVIDKFPISRPNLTFSTLTVSNMSPEDSSIYLCSVARGNTIYFGEGSWLTVV.

This clone was seen once. The J gene is TRBJ1-2, the V gene TRBV5-8, with 11 bases that match TRBD1. Germline V lookup: CDR1 SGHTS, CDR2 YDEGEE. This CDR3 comprises 13 residues. The V and J ends lost 6 bases and 6 bases, in that order; junction bases with no gene match: 4. CDR3: CASKRTGGNGYTF. The CDR3, as DNA: TGTGCCAGCAAAAGGACAGGGGGCAATGGCTACACCTTC.